This TCR beta chain emerged from a study of control samples from healthy donors and cancer patients (TCRdb year 2020). The library was obtained by the immunoSEQ multiplex PCR assay. The clones in this table, taken by TCRdb from immuneACCESS, are in-frame only. Not every clone is retained; where verified, under half of the shortfall comes from an unresolved V gene, and the cause of the rest is unknown. The sample table records fewer than 40,000 clones; about 94% of these occur just once. The ten top clones hold 1.7% of the sample. V sheds 3 bases and J sheds 1 base, leaving 12 bases between their ends. Reading from cysteine to phenylalanine, the CDR3 counts 15 amino acids. The kept DNA is CDR3 alone, 45 bases in frame from the first base. CDR1 MNHNS and CDR2 SASEGT are derived from the germline V gene. To note about this clone: Its antigen specificity is not known. There are no base qualities to consult, and no much larger clone falls within one base.

The chain links TRBV6-1 with TRBJ1-2, with the D gene call left open. This sequence originates from a man in his forties or fifties with colorectal cancer. Sequenced material: PBMCs. The DNA sequence is given as TGTGCCAGCAGTGACCCATCGAGCGGTAACTATGGCTACACCTTC. Its amino acids are CASSDPSSGNYGYTF.